This T cell receptor (beta chain) came from a study of blood T cell repertoires in COVID-19. Study overall: The origin of the acute and convalescent COVID-19 samples was the United States, Italy and Spain. PBMCs, B-cell-depleted T cells, or T cells were the source of the cDNA or gDNA that made up the material.

Germline V gene sequence: CDR1 SGHTA, CDR2 FQGNSA. The CDR3 runs to 15 residues. The V end was cut by 0 bases, the J end by 0 bases, with 7 bases between. In the case of this clone: Other nucleotide sequences from this sample produce the same CDR3.

The data were produced by immunoSEQ multiplex PCR, yet TCRdb's version contains in-frame clones alone and is incomplete. This table holds approximately 500,000 clones, about 88% found once. It was during active infection that Seattle patients were enrolled and then longitudinally followed. V and J are TRBV7-2 and TRBJ2-3, with a tentative D call TRBD2 (5 bases). The origin of this receptor is a young man with COVID-19, enrolled during active disease. Sequencing was done on a sample of peripheral blood. CDR3 bases: TGTGCCAGCAGCTTAGCGGGAGCCAGCACAGATACGCAGTATTTT. Translating gives CASSLAGASTDTQYF.